Below are 9 T cell receptor beta chains sequenced from a single sample in a study of blood T cell repertoires in COVID-19. The assay was immunoSEQ multiplex PCR, and TCRdb's table has in-frame clones only and misses some. Of about 110,000 clones listed, 71% are singletons. The sample consisted of peripheral blood. These receptors were obtained from a human donor with acute or convalescent COVID-19. The donor label of this sample is uncertain.

In its sample, this clone was seen once. For the CDR3, the DNA is TGTGCCATCACCCCAGATGTTTTATCCTATGGCTACACCTTC. It translates to CAITPDVLSYGYTF. This chain links TRBV10-3 with TRBJ1-2; D call uncertain. This CDR3 is built from 14 residues. Trimming pared 7 bases from V and 4 bases from J, leaving 16 bases between. Germline V CDR1 and CDR2: ENHRY, SYGVKD.

The chain couples TRBV5-4 to TRBJ2-7, with 11 bases identical to TRBD1. The junction had 6 bases not matched to a gene; V was cut back by 0 bases and J by 7 bases. The V gene's germline CDR1 is SGHNT and CDR2 YYREEE (reference sequence). The CDR3 extends over 15 amino acids. This CDR3 is CASSLDGQGAREQYV. The CDR3 coding sequence is TGTGCCAGCAGCTTGGATGGACAGGGGGCGCGGGAGCAGTACGTC.

This clone was observed a few times. The sample holds other DNA sequences that translate to the same CDR3. The V call is TRBV12-3 or TRBV12-4, the J call TRBJ1-3; 7 nucleotides line up with TRBD1. With 5 bases clipped from V and 5 bases from J, the junction kept 0 bases outside the gene matches. The CDR3 has 12 amino acids. CDR3 residues: CASSRGRNTIYF. In DNA, the CDR3 is TGTGCCAGCAGTAGGGGGCGAAACACCATATATTTT.

This clone was seen only once. The chain carries TRBV18 and TRBJ1-6; no definite D call. Trimming left V 5 bases short and J 7 bases short, with 15 bases between. The V gene's germline CDR1 is KGHSH and CDR2 LQKENI. This CDR3 is built from 15 residues. CDR3 in amino acids: CASSEFAGFNSPLHF. CDR3 coding DNA: TGTGCCAGCTCAGAGTTCGCCGGGTTCAATTCACCCCTCCACTTT.

The genes are TRBV6-1 and TRBJ2-7; 10 positions agree with TRBD2. V shed 4 bases and J 5 bases; nucleotides not matched to a gene: 8. From germline, CDR1 is MNHNS and CDR2 SASEGT. This CDR3 is built from 15 residues. CDR3 nucleotide sequence: TGTGCCAGCAGTGTAGCGGGGGGTATCTTGGACGAGCAGTACTTC. Its translation is CASSVAGGILDEQYF.

This clone was picked up a small number of times. The chain is built from TRBV12-3 or TRBV12-4 and TRBJ2-7, with D possibly being TRBD1 (5 bases). The germline V and J ends were trimmed by 6 bases and 7 bases, with 13 bases remaining between them. The CDR3 covers 12 residues. As DNA, the CDR3 is TGTGCCAGCAGCCCCAGGACACGGGAGCAGTACGTC. Its translation: CASSPRTREQYV.

This clone was seen at least ten times. The gene calls are TRBV4-1 and TRBJ1-5; 8 nucleotides line up with TRBD1. The germline gives CDR1 MGHRA, CDR2 YSYEKL. CDR3 length equals 18 residues. With V trimmed by 4 bases and J by 6 bases, 17 bases remained unmatched. CDR3 DNA: TGCGCCAGCAGCCCGCCCCTCAAACAGGGGGTTCTGGGTCAGCCCCAGCATTTT. Protein product: CASSPPLKQGVLGQPQHF.

The chain has TRBV12-3 or TRBV12-4 and TRBJ2-3, with 7 bases fitting TRBD1. The CDR3 covers 13 residues. The trim removed 7 bases at V and 1 base at J, leaving 2 bases unmatched. CDR3 nucleotide sequence: TGTGCCAGCATCGACAGGGGCACAGATACGCAGTATTTT. Protein sequence: CASIDRGTDTQYF.

The V call is TRBV19, the J call TRBJ2-1; perhaps TRBD2 as D (5 bases). Germline V CDR1 and CDR2: LNHDA, SQIVND (reference sequence). The CDR3 length is 14 residues. V lost 5 bases and J 1 base, leaving 9 bases between the germline ends. CDR3 region: CASSLGSSYNEQFF. The CDR3 coding sequence is TGTGCCAGTAGTCTGGGGAGTTCCTACAATGAGCAGTTCTTC.